These 29 T cell receptor beta chains were sequenced from one sample in a study of cytomegalovirus exposure and HLA in healthy donors. The PCR employed 60 Vbeta primers together with 13 Jbeta primers. TCRdb's table, derived via immunoSEQ multiplex PCR, lists solely in-frame clones and lacks some. This table has 130,000 or so clones, 84% appearing once. Sequenced: PBMCs. The receptors come from a woman in her late teens or twenties in good health and CMV-seropositive.

The V and J genes are TRBV5-1 and TRBJ2-3, with D uncertain. This CDR3 is built from 14 residues. CDR1 and CDR2 (germline): SGHRS, YFSETQ. Trimming took off 0 bases at V and 3 bases at J, with 8 bases between the two ends. The CDR3 DNA sequence: TGCGCCAGCAGCTTGGAAACTTGGACAGATACGCAGTATTTT. Protein product: CASSLETWTDTQYF.

This clone appeared once. The J gene is TRBJ2-3, the V gene TRBV7-6; 14 bases line up with TRBD2. Trimming cost V 5 bases and J 5 bases; bases outside gene matches: 6. This CDR3 region has 16 residues. The germline CDR1 and CDR2 sequences are SGHVS and FNYEAQ. CDR3 nucleotide sequence: TGTGCCAGCAGCCTCGGGACTAGCGGGGGAATAGATACGCAGTATTTT. It specifies CASSLGTSGGIDTQYF.

The chain has TRBV6-5 and TRBJ2-7; TRBD2 might be the D (5 bases). This CDR3 spans 13 amino acids. Trimming shortened V by 5 bases and J by 3 bases, and 11 bases separated the two germline ends. CDR1 MNHEY and CDR2 SVGAGI come from the germline V gene. The CDR3 loop reads CASSTPTSYEQYF. The DNA of the CDR3 is TGTGCCAGCAGTACTCCTACTAGCTACGAGCAGTACTTC.

V and J are TRBV7-8 and TRBJ2-6; D may be TRBD1 (6 bases). Germline CDR1 is SGHVS and CDR2 is FQNEAQ. The V end lost 10 bases, the J end lost 1 base, and 11 bases lay between the germline ends. CDR3 length: 14 amino acids. The CDR3 reads CAITRGSGANVLTF. In DNA form, the CDR3 reads TGTGCCATAACCAGGGGTTCTGGGGCCAACGTCCTGACTTTC.

This rearrangement joins TRBV5-4 to TRBJ2-7, with a tentative D call TRBD2 (5 bases). With 7 bases removed from V and 0 bases from J, the gap between germline ends came to 11 bases. The CDR3 spans 13 residues. The germline gives CDR1 SGHNT, CDR2 YYREEE (reference sequence). The chain's CDR3 is CASSSGRSYEQYF. The CDR3 region has the DNA TGTGCCAGCTCGAGCGGCCGCTCCTACGAGCAGTACTTC. The whole variable domain, remainder taken from reference TRBV5-4 and TRBJ2-7, is ETGVTQSPTHLIKTRGQQVTLRCSSQSGHNTVSWYQQALGQGPQFIFQYYREEENGRGNFPPRFSGLQFPNYSSELNVNALELDDSALYLCASSSGRSYEQYFGPGTRLTVT.

The chain carries TRBV7-3 and TRBJ2-3; 9 bases match TRBD2. The CDR3 covers 15 residues. Losses at the gene ends were 5 bases for V and 6 bases for J; bases not matched to a gene: 9. CDR1 is SGHTA, CDR2 FQGTGA, per germline. This CDR3 reads CASSHRGGEEDTQYF. The CDR3 region has the DNA TGTGCCAGCAGCCACCGCGGGGGGGAAGAGGATACGCAGTATTTT.

J is TRBJ2-2 and V is TRBV10-1; the D gene is possibly TRBD1 (5 bases). The CDR3 is 17 residues long. V dropped 6 bases and J dropped 6 bases, with 23 bases sitting between them. In germline, CDR1 is WNHNN, CDR2 SYGVQD (reference sequence). In DNA form, the CDR3 reads TGCGCCAGCAGCGTCAGAGTGGGGCAGCTCGGACCCGGGGAGCTGTTTTTT. This encodes CASSVRVGQLGPGELFF.

J is TRBJ1-4 and V is TRBV25-1; no clear D. The germline V gene encodes CDR1 MGHDK and CDR2 SYGVNS. V lost 7 bases, J lost 9 bases, and 12 bases lay in between. This CDR3 has 12 amino acids. In DNA form, the CDR3 reads TGTGCCAGCACCGCCGGGGATCAAAAACTGTTTTTT. As protein: CASTAGDQKLFF.

The rearrangement links TRBV27 to TRBJ2-5; D is perhaps TRBD1 (5 bases). Trimming pared 8 bases from V and 6 bases from J, leaving 16 bases between. The CDR3 is 13 residues long. Germline CDR1 and CDR2: MNHEY and SMNVEV (reference sequence). The CDR3 bases are TGTGCCAGCGCCCCCGTCAGGGTACAGACCCAGTACTTC. Translated: CASAPVRVQTQYF.

This chain joins TRBV9 and TRBJ2-7; 10 nucleotides line up with TRBD2. The CDR3 has 18 amino acids. Looked up from germline, CDR1 is SGDLS and CDR2 is YYNGEE. V lost 3 bases to trimming and J lost 3 bases; unmatched junction nucleotides: 15. This chain's CDR3 is CASSENPGAIAGGYEQYF. The CDR3 DNA reads TGTGCCAGCAGCGAAAACCCGGGAGCCATAGCGGGGGGCTACGAGCAGTACTTC.

The CDR3 DNA is TGTGCCAGTAGAGGAACAGGGGGCGCTTCAGATACGCAGTATTTT. Encoded protein: CASRGTGGASDTQYF. V is TRBV19 and J is TRBJ2-3; TRBD1 aligns across 9 bases. CDR1 and CDR2 (germline): LNHDA, SQIVND (reference sequence). CDR3 length: 15 residues. Germline trimming cut 6 bases from V and 4 bases from J; bases unmatched to any gene: 8.

The CDR3 protein is CASSTWVQGRETQYF. In DNA form, the CDR3 reads TGTGCCAGCAGCACCTGGGTGCAGGGAAGGGAGACCCAGTACTTC. The chain is built from TRBV7-9 and TRBJ2-5, with D possibly TRBD1 on 5 matching bases. Germline V gives CDR1 SEHNR, CDR2 FQNEAQ (reference sequence). CDR3 length equals 15 residues. Trimming pared 5 bases from V and 5 bases from J, leaving 18 bases between.

This chain connects TRBV4-2 to TRBJ2-5; D is uncertain. The assigned J gene may be wrong: the sequence end matches TRBJ2-7 better. The CDR3 totals 14 residues. CDR1 LGHNA and CDR2 YNFKEQ come from the germline V gene. The CDR3 protein is CASSQAHLAYEQYF. CDR3 coding DNA: TGTGCCAGCAGCCAAGCACACCTAGCCTACGAGCAGTACTTC.

This chain uses TRBV27 with TRBJ2-7, with TRBD2 identical over 10 bases. V lost 7 bases and J lost 8; bases outside the gene matches: 14. The V gene's germline CDR1 is MNHEY and CDR2 SMNVEV (reference sequence). The CDR3 totals 15 residues. Here the CDR3 DNA reads TGTGCCAGCACGGGAATCCTAGCGGGGGATATAAAGCAGTACTTC. It codes for CASTGILAGDIKQYF.

The chain combines TRBV19 with TRBJ2-5; 9 bases agree with TRBD2. Germline V lookup: CDR1 LNHDA, CDR2 SQIVND (reference sequence). The V gene end was trimmed by 2 bases and the J gene end by 5 bases; junction bases not matched to a gene: 9. The CDR3 is 16 residues long. The CDR3 protein is CASSIWASGVRETQYF. For the CDR3, the DNA is TGTGCCAGTAGTATATGGGCTAGCGGGGTACGTGAGACCCAGTACTTC.

The V call is TRBV10-3, the J call TRBJ2-7, with D perhaps matching TRBD2 (5 bases). Germline V gene lookup returns CDR1 ENHRY and CDR2 SYGVKD. The CDR3 is made up of 15 amino acids. The ends were cut back, 2 bases at V and 0 bases at J, with 11 bases in the middle. The CDR3 protein is CAISEGEGSSYEQYF. The CDR3 DNA follows: TGTGCCATCAGTGAGGGAGAAGGGAGCTCCTACGAGCAGTACTTC.

The chain recombines TRBV7-3 with TRBJ1-1, with 9 bases matching TRBD1. The germline gives CDR1 SGHTA, CDR2 FQGTGA. The CDR3 is 14 residues long. J was trimmed by 8 bases and V by 2 bases; bases with no gene match: 6. This CDR3 reads CASSLGTGLGEAFF. DNA for the CDR3: TGTGCCAGCAGCTTAGGGACAGGGTTAGGGGAAGCTTTCTTT. Variable domain in full (rest from reference TRBV7-3 and TRBJ1-1): GAGVSQTPSNKVTEKGKYVELRCDPISGHTALYWYRQSLGQGPEFLIYFQGTGAADDSGLPNDRFFAVRPEGSVSTLKIQRTERGDSAVYLCASSLGTGLGEAFFGQGTRLTVV.

This chain connects TRBV28 to TRBJ2-3, with TRBD2 matching 14 bases. After removal of 5 bases from V and 1 base from J, the junction contained 8 bases not matched to a gene. Germline CDR1 reads MDHEN; CDR2 reads SYDVKM. There are 18 residues in the CDR3. CDR3 residues: CASSGRTSGGIRTDTQYF. CDR3 in DNA: TGTGCCAGCAGTGGCCGGACTAGCGGGGGGATCCGCACAGATACGCAGTATTTT.

The chain is built from TRBV15 and TRBJ1-3; no clear D gene. CDR3 length: 14 residues. Per germline, CDR1 LNHNV and CDR2 YYDKDF (reference sequence). Trimming took off 5 bases at V and 0 bases at J, with 8 bases between the two ends. The CDR3 protein is CATSGGYSGNTIYF. DNA for the CDR3: TGTGCCACCAGCGGCGGATACTCTGGAAACACCATATATTTT.

This rearrangement joins TRBV7-9 to TRBJ2-3, with a weak D call TRBD1 (5 bases). Between the trimmed V and J ends, which lost 5 bases and 1 base, there was a span of 22 bases. The length of the CDR3 is 18 residues. CDR1 and CDR2 (germline): SEHNR, FQNEAQ (reference sequence). Here the CDR3 DNA reads TGTGCCAGCAGCGCATCAGGAAGGGGTCCGGGTGGCACAGATACGCAGTATTTT. Amino acids: CASSASGRGPGGTDTQYF.

V is TRBV7-5 and J is TRBJ2-7; the table's D call of TRBD1 was not tested on the DNA. TRBV7-5 corresponds to a pseudogene. The CDR3 covers 13 residues. The CDR3 protein is CVRSLAPGVEQYF. For the CDR3, the DNA is TGTGTCAGAAGCTTAGCTCCAGGGGTCGAGCAGTACTTC.

This chain joins TRBV6-5 and TRBJ1-2, with D perhaps matching TRBD1 (6 bases). Trimming stripped 4 bases from V and 4 bases from J, with 16 bases between. The CDR3 is made up of 15 amino acids. Germline V gene data show CDR1 as MNHEY and CDR2 as SVGAGI. The CDR3 region is CASSFYHREFYGYTF. CDR3 nucleotide sequence: TGTGCCAGCAGTTTTTATCACAGGGAGTTCTATGGCTACACCTTC.

As to this clone: A much bigger clone sits one base away, suggesting this may be a read error. The chain employs TRBV10-3 and TRBJ1-5; 9 nucleotides line up with TRBD1. The V and J ends lost 4 bases and 0 bases, in that order; junction bases with no gene match: 1. CDR3 length: 15 residues. Germline V gives CDR1 ENHRY, CDR2 SYGVKD. The CDR3 here is CAISGTGDSNQPQHF. In DNA form, the CDR3 reads TGTGCCATCAGTGGGACAGGGGATAGCAATCAGCCCCAGCATTTT.

The rearrangement uses TRBV13 and TRBJ1-6; a possible D gene is TRBD1 (5 bases). Between the trimmed V and J ends, which lost 5 bases and 8 bases, there was a span of 16 bases. Germline CDR1 reads PRHDT; CDR2 reads FYEKMQ (reference sequence). CDR3 length equals 15 residues. In DNA, the CDR3 is TGTGCCAGCAGCGAACAGGTTCTCGGAGATTCACCCCTCCACTTT. Translating it yields CASSEQVLGDSPLHF.

Comment on this clone: Relative to the germline gene, one junction end is altered; a read error may explain this. This rearrangement joins TRBV7-9 to TRBJ1-1, with D possibly TRBD1 on 6 matching bases. The CDR3 contains 13 residues. The germline V gene encodes CDR1 SEHNR and CDR2 FQNEAQ (reference sequence). CDR3 sequence reads: CSSSSAVGTSAFF. The CDR3 coding sequence is TGTTCCAGCAGCTCGGCGGTCGGGACATCTGCTTTCTTT.

The sample holds one count of this clone. The chain combines TRBV10-3 with TRBJ1-4; D unclear. The ends were cut back, 6 bases at V and 10 bases at J, with 12 bases in the middle. Germline V gene sequence: CDR1 ENHRY, CDR2 SYGVKD. CDR3 length: 12 amino acids. CDR3 DNA sequence: TGTGCCATCAGAGACACCGTCGGAAAACTGTTTTTT. Its translation is CAIRDTVGKLFF.

This clone showed up just once. The sample has other DNA sequences that encode this CDR3 too. V gene TRBV5-6 combines with J gene TRBJ1-2; 8 nucleotides agree with TRBD1. The CDR3 consists of 14 residues. V lost 4 bases to trimming and J lost 8 bases; unmatched junction nucleotides: 10. Germline lookup yields CDR1 SGHDT and CDR2 YYEEEE. The CDR3 nucleotides read TGTGCCAGCAGCCCCGGACAGGGTAAATCCGGCTACACCTTC. Translating gives CASSPGQGKSGYTF. Drawing the rest from reference TRBV5-6 and TRBJ1-2, the complete variable domain is DAGVTQSPTHLIKTRGQQVTLRCSPKSGHDTVSWYQQALGQGPQFIFQYYEEEERQRGNFPDRFSGHQFPNYSSELNVNALLLGDSALYLCASSPGQGKSGYTFGSGTRLTVV.

A note on this clone: A junction end diverges from the germline sequence, so it may reflect a read error. The V call is TRBV7-9, the J call TRBJ1-3; 8 bases match TRBD1. Germline CDR1 reads SEHNR; CDR2 reads FQNEAQ (reference sequence). There are 13 residues in the CDR3. This chain's CDR3 is CSSIQGAGNTIYF. The CDR3 coding sequence is TGTTCCAGCATACAGGGGGCTGGAAACACCATATATTTT.

The chain links TRBV28 to TRBJ2-1; 8 positions match TRBD1. Germline V gene lookup returns CDR1 MDHEN and CDR2 SYDVKM. This CDR3 spans 13 amino acids. The CDR3, as DNA: TGTGCAGCCCTGCCAGGACAGGGCAATGAGCAGTTCTTC. This encodes CAALPGQGNEQFF.